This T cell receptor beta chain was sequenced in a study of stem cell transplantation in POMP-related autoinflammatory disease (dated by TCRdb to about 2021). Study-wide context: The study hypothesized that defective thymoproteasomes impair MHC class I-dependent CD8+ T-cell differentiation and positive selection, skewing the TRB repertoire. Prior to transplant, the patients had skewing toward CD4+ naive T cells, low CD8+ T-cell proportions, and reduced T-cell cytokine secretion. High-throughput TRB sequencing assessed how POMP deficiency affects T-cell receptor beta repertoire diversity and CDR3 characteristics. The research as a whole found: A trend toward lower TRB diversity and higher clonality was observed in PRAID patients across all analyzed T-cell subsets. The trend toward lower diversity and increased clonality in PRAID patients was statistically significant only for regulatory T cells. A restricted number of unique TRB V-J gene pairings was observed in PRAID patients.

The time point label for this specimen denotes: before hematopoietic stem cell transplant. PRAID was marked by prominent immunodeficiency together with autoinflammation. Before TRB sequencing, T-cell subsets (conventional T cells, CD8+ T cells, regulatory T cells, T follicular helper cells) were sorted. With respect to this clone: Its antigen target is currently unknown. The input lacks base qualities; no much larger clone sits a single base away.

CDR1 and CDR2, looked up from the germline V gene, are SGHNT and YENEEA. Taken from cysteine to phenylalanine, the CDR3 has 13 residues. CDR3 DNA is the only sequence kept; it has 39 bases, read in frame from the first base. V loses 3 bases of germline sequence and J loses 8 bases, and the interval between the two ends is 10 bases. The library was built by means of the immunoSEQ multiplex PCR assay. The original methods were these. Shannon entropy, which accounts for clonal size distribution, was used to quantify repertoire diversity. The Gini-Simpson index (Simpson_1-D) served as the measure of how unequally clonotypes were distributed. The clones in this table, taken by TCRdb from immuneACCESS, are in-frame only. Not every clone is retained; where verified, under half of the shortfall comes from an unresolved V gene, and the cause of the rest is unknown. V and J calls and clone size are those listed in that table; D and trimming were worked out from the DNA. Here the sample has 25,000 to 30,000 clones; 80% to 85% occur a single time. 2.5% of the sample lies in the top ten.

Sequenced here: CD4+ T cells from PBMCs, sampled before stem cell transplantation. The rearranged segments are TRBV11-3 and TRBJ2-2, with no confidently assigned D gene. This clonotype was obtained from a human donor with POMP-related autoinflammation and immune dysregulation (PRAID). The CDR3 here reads CASSLDGPGELFF. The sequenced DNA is TGTGCCAGCAGCTTGGACGGGCCGGGGGAGCTGTTTTTT.